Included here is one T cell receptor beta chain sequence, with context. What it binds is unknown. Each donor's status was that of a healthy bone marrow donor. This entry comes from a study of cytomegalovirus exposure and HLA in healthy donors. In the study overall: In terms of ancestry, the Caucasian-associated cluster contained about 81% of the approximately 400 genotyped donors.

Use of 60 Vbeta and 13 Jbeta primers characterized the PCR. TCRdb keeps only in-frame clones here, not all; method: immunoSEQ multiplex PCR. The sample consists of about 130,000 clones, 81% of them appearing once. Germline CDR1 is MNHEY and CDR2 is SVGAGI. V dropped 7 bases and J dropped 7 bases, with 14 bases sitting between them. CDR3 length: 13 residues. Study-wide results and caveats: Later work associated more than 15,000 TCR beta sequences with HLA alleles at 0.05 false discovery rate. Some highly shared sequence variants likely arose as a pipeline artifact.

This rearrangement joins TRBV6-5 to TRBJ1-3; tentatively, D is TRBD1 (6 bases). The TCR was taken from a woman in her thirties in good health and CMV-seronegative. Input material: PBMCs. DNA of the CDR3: TGTGCCAGCAATCCCAGGGGTCGGAACACCATATATTTT. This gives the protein CASNPRGRNTIYF.